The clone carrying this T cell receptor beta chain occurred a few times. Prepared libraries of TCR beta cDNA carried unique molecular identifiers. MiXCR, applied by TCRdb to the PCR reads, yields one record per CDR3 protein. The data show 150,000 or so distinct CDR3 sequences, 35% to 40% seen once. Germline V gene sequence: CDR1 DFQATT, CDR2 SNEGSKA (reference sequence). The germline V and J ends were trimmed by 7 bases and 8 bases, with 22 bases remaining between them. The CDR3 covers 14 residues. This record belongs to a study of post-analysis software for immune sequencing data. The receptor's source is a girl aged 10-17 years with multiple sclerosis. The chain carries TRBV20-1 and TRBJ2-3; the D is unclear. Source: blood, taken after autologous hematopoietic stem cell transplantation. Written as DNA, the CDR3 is TGCAGTGTTCTCTCTCTCCTATCCCCGAGTACGCAGTATTTT. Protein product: CSVLSLLSPSTQYF.